A selection of T cell receptor beta chains follows, all from one sample in a study of molecular identifiers for immune sequencing clone quantification. TCRdb independently ran MiXCR on the PCR reads; one entry per CDR3 protein. Counted here are about 630,000 distinct CDR3 sequences, less than 30% occurring once; the ten biggest clones make up about 0.84%. Sequencing was performed on naive CD8+ T cells from blood, with Jurkat cell RNA spiked in. The receptors derive from a human donor in good health. Some libraries in this study had Jurkat cell RNA spiked in. The conserved cysteine and the conserved F or W are not part of the CDR3 here. Only some rows state a clone size, as once, few, many or a class for expanded clones.

j_gene: TRBJ2-7; v_gene: TRBV4-3; abundance: few; CDR3aa: ASSPDSVSSHSYEQY
j_gene: TRBJ1-1; v_gene: TRBV30; abundance: few; CDR3aa: AWSRRAETMNTEAF
j_gene: TRBJ2-1; v_gene: TRBV6-5; abundance: few; CDR3aa: ASRGLAGGHERF
j_gene: TRBJ1-1; v_gene: TRBV5-8; abundance: -; CDR3aa: ASSFGAPTEAF
j_gene: TRBJ1-1; v_gene: TRBV4-3; abundance: few; CDR3aa: ASSQLPGQGAGTEAF
j_gene: TRBJ2-2; v_gene: TRBV7-3; abundance: -; CDR3aa: ASSWGVTGELF
j_gene: TRBJ2-2; v_gene: TRBV6-2/TRBV6-3; abundance: many; CDR3aa: ASSWTFTGELF
j_gene: TRBJ2-2; v_gene: TRBV5-3; abundance: -; CDR3aa: ASSLDGQSNTGGLF
j_gene: TRBJ1-3; v_gene: TRBV9; abundance: many; CDR3aa: ASSVNGNTIY
j_gene: TRBJ2-7; v_gene: TRBV5-1; abundance: -; CDR3aa: ASTPFPISESNYEQY
j_gene: TRBJ1-2; v_gene: TRBV6-1; abundance: -; CDR3aa: ASNPRDRGYSGYT
j_gene: TRBJ2-1; v_gene: TRBV4-1; abundance: -; CDR3aa: ASSQARIGTGDNEQF
j_gene: TRBJ2-1; v_gene: TRBV27; abundance: few; CDR3aa: ASSRAGGVNEQF
j_gene: TRBJ2-3; v_gene: TRBV5-6; abundance: -; CDR3aa: ASSSTRGVTQY
j_gene: TRBJ2-7; v_gene: TRBV19; abundance: -; CDR3aa: ATTPGQSLPYEQY
j_gene: TRBJ2-5; v_gene: TRBV28; abundance: many; CDR3aa: ASSLWSRTGMREPQETQY
j_gene: TRBJ2-7; v_gene: TRBV6-2/TRBV6-3; abundance: many; CDR3aa: ASSSTHRGSYEQY
j_gene: TRBJ2-3; v_gene: TRBV12-3/TRBV12-4; abundance: many; CDR3aa: ASSPWRLAGGTDTQY
j_gene: TRBJ2-3; v_gene: TRBV19; abundance: -; CDR3aa: AGTPAATTTDTQY
j_gene: TRBJ2-7; v_gene: TRBV13; abundance: -; CDR3aa: ASSLTVDRVTGGSFHEQY
j_gene: TRBJ2-1; v_gene: TRBV30; abundance: -; CDR3aa: AWSAEPTRVDEQF
j_gene: TRBJ2-7; v_gene: TRBV7-8; abundance: few; CDR3aa: ASTPAGFTYEQY
j_gene: TRBJ1-1; v_gene: TRBV4-1; abundance: many; CDR3aa: ASSQPTAPNTEAF
j_gene: TRBJ2-4; v_gene: TRBV20-1; abundance: -; CDR3aa: SARGSGGLVLAKDIQY
j_gene: TRBJ2-1; v_gene: TRBV19; abundance: -; CDR3aa: ASSIEREGGNEQF
j_gene: TRBJ2-7; v_gene: TRBV19; abundance: -; CDR3aa: ASSQATGLSYEQY
j_gene: TRBJ2-3; v_gene: TRBV7-9; abundance: many; CDR3aa: ASSFGTGPSTDTQY
j_gene: TRBJ2-3; v_gene: TRBV7-8; abundance: many; CDR3aa: ASSLRDILPDTQY
j_gene: TRBJ2-1; v_gene: TRBV19; abundance: once; CDR3aa: ASSSRTGYYEQF
j_gene: TRBJ2-7; v_gene: TRBV6-2/TRBV6-3; abundance: -; CDR3aa: ASSGGRTYEQY
j_gene: TRBJ2-4; v_gene: TRBV2; abundance: -; CDR3aa: ASSAGFIANNIQY
j_gene: TRBJ2-1; v_gene: TRBV5-1; abundance: -; CDR3aa: ASSLDTGWNEQF
j_gene: TRBJ2-7; v_gene: TRBV15; abundance: -; CDR3aa: ATSRGGVSSYEQY
j_gene: TRBJ2-7; v_gene: TRBV4-1; abundance: -; CDR3aa: ASSPRAGVHSYEQY
j_gene: TRBJ1-2; v_gene: TRBV19; abundance: -; CDR3aa: AASQGDGYT
j_gene: TRBJ2-5; v_gene: TRBV27; abundance: -; CDR3aa: ASSAGHNTGETQY
j_gene: TRBJ2-7; v_gene: TRBV4-1; abundance: -; CDR3aa: ASSQELERGYYEQY
j_gene: TRBJ1-2; v_gene: TRBV12-3/TRBV12-4; abundance: -; CDR3aa: ASSSPFT
j_gene: TRBJ1-2; v_gene: TRBV3-1; abundance: -; CDR3aa: ASSQGGGSDGYT
j_gene: TRBJ2-3; v_gene: TRBV7-3; abundance: few; CDR3aa: ASSLTPSGREADTQY
j_gene: TRBJ2-7; v_gene: TRBV20-1; abundance: -; CDR3aa: SARLPASYEQY
j_gene: TRBJ2-1; v_gene: TRBV10-3; abundance: -; CDR3aa: AISVPSYNEQF
j_gene: TRBJ2-1; v_gene: TRBV3-1; abundance: -; CDR3aa: ASSQVGHPYNEQF
j_gene: TRBJ2-1; v_gene: TRBV7-2; abundance: few; CDR3aa: ASSLPPPWVNEQF
j_gene: TRBJ2-5; v_gene: TRBV14; abundance: -; CDR3aa: ASSQETGYQETQY
j_gene: TRBJ2-7; v_gene: TRBV7-2; abundance: many; CDR3aa: ASSSDVGSGWEQY
j_gene: TRBJ2-7; v_gene: TRBV25-1; abundance: -; CDR3aa: ASSDYRGYEQY
j_gene: TRBJ1-6; v_gene: TRBV9; abundance: -; CDR3aa: ASSVDEGMEGDRVTLH
j_gene: TRBJ2-5; v_gene: TRBV5-1; abundance: many; CDR3aa: ASSPGTGWTTQY
j_gene: TRBJ2-7; v_gene: TRBV27; abundance: -; CDR3aa: ASSFKGLAGFSTYEQY
j_gene: TRBJ2-3; v_gene: TRBV7-2; abundance: few; CDR3aa: ASSWTSVSTDTQY
j_gene: TRBJ2-3; v_gene: TRBV7-9; abundance: -; CDR3aa: SSSGRGTGEEDTQY
j_gene: TRBJ2-7; v_gene: TRBV27; abundance: few; CDR3aa: ASSLSGGTATYEQY
j_gene: TRBJ2-7; v_gene: TRBV6-2/TRBV6-3; abundance: -; CDR3aa: ASSGPGRELYEQY
j_gene: TRBJ2-1; v_gene: TRBV24-1; abundance: -; CDR3aa: ATSDPGQGVGDEQF